This entry features one TCR beta chain sequence. According to the study, TCR beta libraries were built with iRepertoire HTBI primers and CDR3-region Arm-PCR. TCRdb passed the multiplex PCR reads through MiXCR, listing each CDR3 protein once. The sample gives approximately 390,000 distinct CDR3 sequences, around 15% of which show up once; roughly 21% is in the top ten. This record belongs to a study of regulatory T cells in long-lasting Graves disease. The time point was: newly diagnosed GD, antithyroid drugs for less than 3 months. The TCR library was made from RNA that had been extracted from PBMCs in TRIzol. V lost 7 bases, J lost 4 bases, and 11 bases lay in between. Germline V gives CDR1 SGHNT, CDR2 YENEEA. This CDR3 region has 13 residues. These same records also appear under a second study, on T cells in Graves' hyperthyroidism and ophthalmopathy.

This sequence originates from a woman younger than 30 with Graves disease. The V and J genes are TRBV11-3 and TRBJ2-1; D is undetermined. The input for sequencing was peripheral blood mononuclear cells (PBMCs), taken at new diagnosis, from a patient treated with antithyroid drugs. DNA of the CDR3: TGTGCCAGCATCTACGACGGGTACAATGAGCAGTTCTTC. It is translated as CASIYDGYNEQFF.